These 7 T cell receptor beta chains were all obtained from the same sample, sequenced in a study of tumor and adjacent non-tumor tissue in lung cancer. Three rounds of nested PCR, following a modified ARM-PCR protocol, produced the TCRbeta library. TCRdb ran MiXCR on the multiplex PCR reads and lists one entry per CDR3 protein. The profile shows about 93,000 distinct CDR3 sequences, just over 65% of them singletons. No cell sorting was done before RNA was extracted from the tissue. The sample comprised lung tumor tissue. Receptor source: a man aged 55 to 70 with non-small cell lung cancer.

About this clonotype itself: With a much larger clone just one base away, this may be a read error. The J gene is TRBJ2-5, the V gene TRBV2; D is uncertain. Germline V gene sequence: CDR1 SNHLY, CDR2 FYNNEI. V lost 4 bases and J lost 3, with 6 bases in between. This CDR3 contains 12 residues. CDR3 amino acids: CASSVGKETQYF. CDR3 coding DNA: TGTGCCAGCAGTGTGGGAAAAGAGACCCAGTACTTC.

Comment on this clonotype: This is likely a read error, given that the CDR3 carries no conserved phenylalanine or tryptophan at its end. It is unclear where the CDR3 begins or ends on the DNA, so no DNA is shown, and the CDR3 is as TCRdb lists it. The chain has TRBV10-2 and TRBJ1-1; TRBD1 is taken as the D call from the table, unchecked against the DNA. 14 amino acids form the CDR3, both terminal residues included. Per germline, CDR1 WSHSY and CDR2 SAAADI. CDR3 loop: CASSGTATITEASL.

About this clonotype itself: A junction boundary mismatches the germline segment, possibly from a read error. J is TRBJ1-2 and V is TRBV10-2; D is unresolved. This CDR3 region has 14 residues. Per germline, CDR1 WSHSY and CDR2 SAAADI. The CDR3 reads CTSSESTRCYGYTF. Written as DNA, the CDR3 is TGCACCAGCAGTGAGTCGACTCGTTGCTATGGCTACACCTTC.

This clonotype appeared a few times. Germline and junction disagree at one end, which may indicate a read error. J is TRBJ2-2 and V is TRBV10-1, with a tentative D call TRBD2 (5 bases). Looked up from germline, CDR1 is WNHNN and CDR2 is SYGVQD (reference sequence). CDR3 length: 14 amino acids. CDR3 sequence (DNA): TGTGCCAGCATTGGGGAGACTATCACCGGGGAGCTGTTTTTT. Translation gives CASIGETITGELFF.

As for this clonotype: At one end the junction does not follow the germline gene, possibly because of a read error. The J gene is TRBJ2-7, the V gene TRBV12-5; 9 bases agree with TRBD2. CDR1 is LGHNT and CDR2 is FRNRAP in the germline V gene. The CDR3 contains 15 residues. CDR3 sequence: CASGTGVAGDYEQYF. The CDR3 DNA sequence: TGTGCTAGTGGTACTGGAGTAGCGGGGGACTACGAGCAATACTTC.

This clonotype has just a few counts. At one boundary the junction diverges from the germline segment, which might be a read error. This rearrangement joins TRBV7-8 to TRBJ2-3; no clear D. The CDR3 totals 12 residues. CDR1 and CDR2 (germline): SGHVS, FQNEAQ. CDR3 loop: CASNPQTDTQYF. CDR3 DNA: TGTGCCAGCAATCCCCAAACAGATACGCAATATTTT.

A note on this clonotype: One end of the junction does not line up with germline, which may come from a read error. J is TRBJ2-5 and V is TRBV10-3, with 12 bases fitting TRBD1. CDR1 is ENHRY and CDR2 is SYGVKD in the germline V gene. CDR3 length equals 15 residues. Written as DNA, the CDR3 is TGTGCCACGAGCCGGGACAGGGGGCTTCAAGAGACCCAGTGCTTC. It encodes CATSRDRGLQETQCF.